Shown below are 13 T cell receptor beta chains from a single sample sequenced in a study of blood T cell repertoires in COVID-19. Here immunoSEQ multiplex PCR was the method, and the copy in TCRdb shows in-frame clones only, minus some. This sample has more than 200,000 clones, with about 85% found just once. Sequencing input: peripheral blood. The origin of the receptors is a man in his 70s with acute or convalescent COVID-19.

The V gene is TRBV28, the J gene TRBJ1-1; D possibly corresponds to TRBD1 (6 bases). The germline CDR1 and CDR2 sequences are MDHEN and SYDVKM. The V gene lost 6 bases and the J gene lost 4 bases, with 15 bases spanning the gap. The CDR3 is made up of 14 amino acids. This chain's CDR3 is CASRETGWGTEAFF. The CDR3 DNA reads TGTGCCAGCAGAGAGACAGGTTGGGGCACTGAAGCTTTCTTT.

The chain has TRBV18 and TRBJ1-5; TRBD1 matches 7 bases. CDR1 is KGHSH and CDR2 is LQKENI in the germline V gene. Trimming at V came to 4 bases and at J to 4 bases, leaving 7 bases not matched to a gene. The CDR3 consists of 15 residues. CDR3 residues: CASSQQKTGNQPQHF. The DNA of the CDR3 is TGTGCCAGCTCACAACAAAAGACAGGGAATCAGCCCCAGCATTTT.

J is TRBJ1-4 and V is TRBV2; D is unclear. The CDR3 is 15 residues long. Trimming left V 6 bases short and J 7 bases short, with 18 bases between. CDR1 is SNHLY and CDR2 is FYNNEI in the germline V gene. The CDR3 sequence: CASSPRSESGEKLFF. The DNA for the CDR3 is TGTGCCAGCAGCCCGCGGTCCGAGTCGGGTGAAAAACTGTTTTTT.

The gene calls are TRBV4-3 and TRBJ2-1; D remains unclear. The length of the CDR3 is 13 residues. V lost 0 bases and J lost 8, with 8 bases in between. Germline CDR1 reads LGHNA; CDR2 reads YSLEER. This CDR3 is CASSQDSNYEQFF. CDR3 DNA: TGCGCCAGCAGCCAAGATTCGAACTATGAGCAGTTCTTC.

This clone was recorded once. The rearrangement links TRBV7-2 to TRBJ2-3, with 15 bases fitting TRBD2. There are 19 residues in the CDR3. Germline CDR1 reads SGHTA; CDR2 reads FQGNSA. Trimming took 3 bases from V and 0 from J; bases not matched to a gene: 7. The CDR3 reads CASSFTGLAGGFSTDTQYF. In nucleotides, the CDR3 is TGTGCCAGCAGCTTTACGGGACTAGCGGGAGGATTTAGCACAGATACGCAGTATTTT.

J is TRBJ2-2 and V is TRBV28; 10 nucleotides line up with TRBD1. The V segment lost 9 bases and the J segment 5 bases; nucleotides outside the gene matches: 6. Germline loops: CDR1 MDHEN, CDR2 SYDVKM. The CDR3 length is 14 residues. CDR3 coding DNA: TGTGCCAGTAGACAGGGGGCAGGAACCGGGGAGCTGTTTTTT. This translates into CASRQGAGTGELFF. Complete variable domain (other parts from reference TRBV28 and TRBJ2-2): DVKVTQSSRYLVKRTGEKVFLECVQDMDHENMFWYRQDPGLGLRLIYFSYDVKMKEKGDIPEGYSVSREKKERFSLILESASTNQTSMYLCASRQGAGTGELFFGEGSRLTVL.

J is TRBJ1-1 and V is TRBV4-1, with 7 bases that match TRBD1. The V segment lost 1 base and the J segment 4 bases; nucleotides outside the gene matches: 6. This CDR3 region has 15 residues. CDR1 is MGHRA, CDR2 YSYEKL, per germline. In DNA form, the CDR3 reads TGCGCCAGCAGCCAAGTAGGGGGCTTGGGCACTGAAGCTTTCTTT. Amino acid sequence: CASSQVGGLGTEAFF.

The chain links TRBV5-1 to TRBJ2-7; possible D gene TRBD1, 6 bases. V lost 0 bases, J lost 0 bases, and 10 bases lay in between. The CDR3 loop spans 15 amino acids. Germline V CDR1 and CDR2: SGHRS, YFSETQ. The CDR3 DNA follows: TGCGCCAGCAGCTTGGTGGCAGGGGCCTCCTACGAGCAGTACTTC. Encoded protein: CASSLVAGASYEQYF.

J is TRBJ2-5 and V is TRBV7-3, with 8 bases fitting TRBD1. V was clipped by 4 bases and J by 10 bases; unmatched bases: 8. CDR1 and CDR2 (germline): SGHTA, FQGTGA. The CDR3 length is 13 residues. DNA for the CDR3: TGTGCCAGCAGCTCAGGGACAGGTTCGGACCAGTACTTC. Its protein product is CASSSGTGSDQYF.

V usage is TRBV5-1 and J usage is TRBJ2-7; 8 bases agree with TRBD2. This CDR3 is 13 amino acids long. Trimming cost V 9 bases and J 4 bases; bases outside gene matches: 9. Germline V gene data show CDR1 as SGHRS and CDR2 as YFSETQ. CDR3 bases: TGCGCCACCTCGGGAGGGGTTGGGTACGAGCAGTACTTC. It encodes CATSGGVGYEQYF.

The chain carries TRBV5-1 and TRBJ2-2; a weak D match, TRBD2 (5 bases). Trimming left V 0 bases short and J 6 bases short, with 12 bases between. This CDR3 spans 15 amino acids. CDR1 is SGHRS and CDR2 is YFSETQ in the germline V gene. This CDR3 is CASSLAELAPGELFF. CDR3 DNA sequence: TGCGCCAGCAGCTTGGCCGAGCTAGCTCCCGGGGAGCTGTTTTTT.

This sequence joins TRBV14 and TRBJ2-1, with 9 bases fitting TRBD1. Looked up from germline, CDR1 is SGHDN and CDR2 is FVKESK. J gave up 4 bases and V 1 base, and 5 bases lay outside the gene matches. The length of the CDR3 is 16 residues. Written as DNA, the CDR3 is TGTGCCAGCAGCCAAGGGACAGGGGCTTTTTACAATGAGCAGTTCTTC. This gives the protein CASSQGTGAFYNEQFF.

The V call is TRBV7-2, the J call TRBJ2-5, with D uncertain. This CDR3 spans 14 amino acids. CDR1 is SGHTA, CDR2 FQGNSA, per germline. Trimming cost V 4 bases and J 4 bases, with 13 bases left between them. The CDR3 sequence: CASSSPLTRETQYF. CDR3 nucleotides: TGTGCCAGCAGCTCGCCCTTGACTCGAGAGACCCAGTACTTC.